The following is a T cell receptor (beta chain) sequence with its context. Its cognate antigen is unknown. The CDR3 length is 12 residues. The V gene's germline CDR1 is SGDLS and CDR2 YYNGEE. V shed 3 bases and J 6 bases; nucleotides not matched to a gene: 2. This specimen comes from a study of cytomegalovirus exposure and HLA in healthy donors. Study overall: There were around 100 million unique TCR beta sequences, drawn from about 190 million T cells, in an earlier analysis.

Whole-study results and caveats: Serostatus for CMV was the only available immune exposure information. When the data were analyzed later, several of the most significant clusters appeared to be linked to common viral pathogens.

The study ran its PCR with 60 Vbeta and 13 Jbeta primers. Libraries were prepared by immunoSEQ multiplex PCR; TCRdb keeps only in-frame clonotypes and omits some of them. The sample contains under 200,000 clones, 70% to 90% of which appear only once. This rearrangement joins TRBV9 to TRBJ1-1; 7 positions agree with TRBD1. The TCR comes from a man aged 18 to 29 in good health and CMV-seropositive. The sequenced sample consisted of PBMCs. The CDR3 loop is CASSGTGPEAFF. For the CDR3, the DNA is TGTGCCAGCAGCGGGACAGGCCCTGAAGCTTTCTTT.